A single sample is the source of the 23 T cell receptor beta chains below, sequenced in a study of blood T cells in healthy people across ages. Next came a second PCR, run for about 7 to 11 cycles, which used a sample-barcoded 5' primer along with a J-beta primer mix. TCRdb independently ran MiXCR on the 5' RACE reads; one entry per CDR3 protein. The data show more than 900,000 distinct CDR3 sequences, 25% to 30% seen once. The same sample was also used in a study of T cells of mothers and their children.

Material for sequencing was blood. These receptors were taken from a woman between 35 and 50 years old in good health.

J is TRBJ1-1 and V is TRBV7-2; the D is unclear. The V end lost 3 bases, the J end lost 6 bases, and 17 bases lay between the germline ends. CDR1 SGHTA and CDR2 FQGNSA come from the germline V gene. The CDR3 is 15 residues long. CDR3 region: CASSLAAGGWAEAFF. For the CDR3, the DNA is TGTGCCAGCAGCTTGGCGGCAGGAGGTTGGGCTGAAGCTTTCTTT. The full variable domain, in which reference TRBV7-2 and TRBJ1-1 provide the parts outside the CDR3, is GAGVSQSPSNKVTEKGKDVELRCDPISGHTALYWYRQSLGQGLEFLIYFQGNSAPDKSGLPSDRFSAERTGGSVSTLTIQRTQQEDSAVYLCASSLAAGGWAEAFFGQGTRLTVV.

On this clonotype itself: Its ends do not fully match the called genes, so a read error is possible. J is TRBJ1-2 and V is TRBV4-1; 7 bases line up with TRBD1. Germline V lookup: CDR1 MGHRA, CDR2 YSYEKL. The CDR3 has 14 amino acids. The CDR3 sequence is CACSQPTGLDGYTF. The CDR3 DNA follows: TGCGCCTGCAGCCAACCGACAGGGCTCGATGGCTACACCTTC.

The gene calls are TRBV20-1 and TRBJ2-3; 10 nucleotides line up with TRBD2. The J segment lost 2 bases and the V segment lost 4 bases, leaving 6 bases of the junction unmatched. Germline CDR1 DFQATT, CDR2 SNEGSKA (reference sequence). This CDR3 contains 15 residues. The CDR3 DNA reads TGCAGTGCTAAACGGACTAGCGGCCCCACAGATACGCAGTATTTT. Amino acid sequence: CSAKRTSGPTDTQYF.

The V call is TRBV6-6, the J call TRBJ1-1; D is possibly TRBD1 (5 bases). Per the germline V gene, CDR1 is MNHNY and CDR2 is SVGAGI (reference sequence). With 11 bases removed from V and 4 bases from J, the gap between germline ends came to 23 bases. The CDR3 is 15 amino acids. The CDR3 sequence is CAGSQGGKLTTEAFF. CDR3 in DNA: TGTGCCGGGTCCCAGGGAGGGAAGCTAACCACTGAAGCTTTCTTT.

This rearrangement joins TRBV6-5 to TRBJ1-2; D call uncertain. The ends were cut back, 4 bases at V and 4 bases at J, with 7 bases in the middle. The CDR3 totals 12 residues. Germline assignment: CDR1 MNHEY and CDR2 SVGAGI. The CDR3: CASSSFLYGYTF. CDR3 sequence (DNA): TGTGCCAGCAGTTCATTTCTCTATGGCTACACCTTC.

This clonotype was counted a few times. The chain couples TRBV6-2 or TRBV6-3 to TRBJ2-7; D gene unclear. Germline CDR1 MNHEY, CDR2 SVGEGT. V lost 2 bases and J 2 bases, leaving 16 bases between the germline ends. The CDR3 consists of 16 residues. The DNA of the CDR3 is TGTGCCAGCAGTTACCCCTCAGGTGGACCGACCTACGAGCAGTACTTC. Protein product: CASSYPSGGPTYEQYF.

This clonotype has a handful of counts. This chain uses TRBV6-2 or TRBV6-3 with TRBJ2-1, with D perhaps matching TRBD2 (5 bases). The V gene's germline CDR1 is MNHEY and CDR2 SVGEGT. The CDR3 runs to 16 residues. V lost 6 bases and J lost 4, with 19 bases in between. This CDR3 is CASSKKRGALYNEQFF. The CDR3 coding sequence is TGTGCCAGCAGCAAAAAACGGGGTGCTTTATACAATGAGCAGTTCTTC.

This clonotype was counted a few times. V and J are TRBV20-1 and TRBJ2-3; tentatively, D is TRBD1 or TRBD2 (5 bases each). V gave up 0 bases and J gave up 6 bases, with 10 bases separating them. The length of the CDR3 is 13 residues. Germline assignment: CDR1 DFQATT and CDR2 SNEGSKA (reference sequence). The CDR3 bases are TGCAGTGCTAGAGAACGGGGCAGGGATACGCAGTATTTT. It yields the protein CSARERGRDTQYF.

This clonotype was detected many times. A read error is possible here, since a much larger clone lies one base away. The rearrangement joins TRBV3-1 to TRBJ2-7; D gene unclear. Between the trimmed V and J ends, which lost 3 bases and 3 bases, there was a span of 3 bases. Germline-derived CDR1 and CDR2 are LGHDT and YNNKEL (reference sequence). The CDR3 covers 11 residues. CDR3 protein: CASSQCYEQYF. CDR3 nucleotides: TGTGCCAGCAGCCAGTGCTACGAGCAGTACTTC.

This chain links TRBV5-1 with TRBJ2-5; TRBD1 might be the D (6 bases). Germline loops: CDR1 SGHRS, CDR2 YFSETQ. The CDR3 consists of 15 residues. Trimming took off 2 bases at V and 2 bases at J, with 13 bases between the two ends. CDR3 loop: CASSFSSRGQETQYF. CDR3 DNA sequence: TGCGCCAGCAGCTTCTCCAGCAGGGGTCAAGAGACCCAGTACTTC.

There are many counts of this clonotype. This sequence joins TRBV27 and TRBJ2-5; tentative D call: TRBD2 (6 bases). V lost 5 bases, J lost 1 base, and 8 bases lay in between. This CDR3 has 13 amino acids. Germline CDR1 reads MNHEY; CDR2 reads SMNVEV (reference sequence). The CDR3, as DNA: TGTGCCAGCAGTGGACTATTCCAAGAGACCCAGTACTTC. This encodes CASSGLFQETQYF.

In its sample, this clonotype was seen a few times. This chain uses TRBV7-9 with TRBJ1-4; D unclear. The germline V and J ends were trimmed by 6 bases and 6 bases, with 11 bases remaining between them. CDR1 is SEHNR, CDR2 FQNEAQ, per germline (reference sequence). The CDR3 runs to 13 residues. The CDR3 DNA is TGTGCCAGCAGGGGTACACCCGATGAAAAACTGTTTTTT. Residues: CASRGTPDEKLFF.

Many counts were recorded for this clonotype. This chain connects TRBV20-1 to TRBJ2-5, with 10 bases that match TRBD1. Germline-derived CDR1 and CDR2 are DFQATT and SNEGSKA (reference sequence). CDR3 size: 16 residues. V shed 3 bases and J 4 bases; nucleotides not matched to a gene: 11. The CDR3 DNA reads as TGCAGTGCTAGGGGGGACAGGGGCCTTAATCGAGAGACCCAGTACTTC. This gives the protein CSARGDRGLNRETQYF.

The CDR3 coding sequence is TGTGCCAGCAGCCTAGATACACAGGGGGCCGGCAATGAGCAGTTCTTC. Protein sequence: CASSLDTQGAGNEQFF. V usage is TRBV7-2 and J usage is TRBJ2-1, with TRBD1 matching over 9 bases. The junction had 11 bases not matched to a gene; V was cut back by 5 bases and J by 6 bases. Germline assignment: CDR1 SGHTA and CDR2 FQGNSA. The CDR3 consists of 16 residues. Complete variable domain (other parts from reference TRBV7-2 and TRBJ2-1): GAGVSQSPSNKVTEKGKDVELRCDPISGHTALYWYRQSLGQGLEFLIYFQGNSAPDKSGLPSDRFSAERTGGSVSTLTIQRTQQEDSAVYLCASSLDTQGAGNEQFFGPGTRLTVL.

This clonotype was seen at least ten times. V is TRBV29-1 and J is TRBJ1-2, with D possibly matching TRBD1 (5 bases). CDR1 SQVTM and CDR2 ANQGSEA come from the germline V gene. This CDR3 spans 13 amino acids. V was cut by 6 bases and J by 10 bases, with 21 bases left in between. The CDR3 DNA reads TGCAGCGTCCGCTGGGGGACTCGGCAAACCTACACCTTC. Protein product: CSVRWGTRQTYTF.

A remark on this clonotype: The conserved phenylalanine or tryptophan is not found at the CDR3 terminus, so this likely reflects a read error. The V and J genes are TRBV7-2 and TRBJ2-7; D may correspond to TRBD1 or TRBD2 (5 bases each). The germline V and J ends were trimmed by 1 base and 0 bases, with 10 bases remaining between them. CDR3 length: 15 amino acids. The germline V gene encodes CDR1 SGHTA and CDR2 FQGNSA. CDR3 sequence (DNA): TGTGCCAGCAGCTTAGGAGGGACCAGCTCCTACGAGCAGTACTTA. Translating gives CASSLGGTSSYEQYL.

This clonotype was counted many times. In DNA, the CDR3 is TGTGCCAGCAGCGTAGAGGGACAAGCATACGAGCAGTACTTC. Its protein product is CASSVEGQAYEQYF. The V call is TRBV9, the J call TRBJ2-7, with D possibly TRBD1 on 6 matching bases. V lost 0 bases, J lost 4 bases, and 11 bases lay in between. The CDR3 extends over 14 amino acids. CDR1 is SGDLS and CDR2 is YYNGEE in the germline V gene.

The J gene is TRBJ1-6, the V gene TRBV28, with D perhaps TRBD1 (5 bases). Germline V gene data show CDR1 as MDHEN and CDR2 as SYDVKM. V lost 1 base to trimming and J lost 12 bases, with 16 bases between them. CDR3 length: 15 residues. The CDR3 DNA is TGTGCCAGCAGTTTATACCCTTCAGGGCCCGGACCCCTCCACTTT. This sequence encodes CASSLYPSGPGPLHF.

This clonotype was counted at least ten times. The J gene is TRBJ2-1, the V gene TRBV14; TRBD1 might be the D (7 bases). This CDR3 is built from 17 residues. In germline, CDR1 is SGHDN, CDR2 FVKESK. The V and J ends lost 4 bases and 0 bases respectively, with 16 bases between them. Written as DNA, the CDR3 is TGTGCCAGCAGCCTTCGCAGGGGGGCCGTCTCCTACAATGAGCAGTTCTTC. Encoded protein: CASSLRRGAVSYNEQFF.

This clonotype has more than one count but fewer than ten. This sequence joins TRBV10-3 and TRBJ1-4; no firm D call. The CDR3 length is 15 residues. CDR1 and CDR2 (germline): ENHRY, SYGVKD. Trimming removed 6 bases at V and 4 bases at J, with 15 bases between. The CDR3 region has the DNA TGTGCCATCAGGCCGGACCTGGGCAGTAATGAAAAACTGTTTTTT. It encodes CAIRPDLGSNEKLFF.

Comments on this clonotype: A much larger clonotype is one base distant, so this may be a read error. The genes are TRBV20-1 and TRBJ2-5; D possibly corresponds to TRBD2 (5 bases). Gene TRBJ2-1 matches the end of the DNA better, so the J call may be wrong. Germline assignment: CDR1 DFQATT and CDR2 SNEGSKA (reference sequence). The CDR3 sequence is 15 residues long. The CDR3 spells CSARDGSSNKETQFF. The CDR3 DNA sequence: TGCAGTGCTAGAGATGGGAGTTCTAACAAAGAGACCCAGTTCTTC.

This clonotype was found a few times. This sequence joins TRBV27 and TRBJ1-2, with 11 bases that match TRBD1. The CDR3 has 15 residues. Unmatched junction bases numbered 6, after V lost 5 bases and J lost 4 bases. From germline, CDR1 is MNHEY and CDR2 SMNVEV (reference sequence). CDR3 in amino acids: CASSRTGQGGYGYTF. The CDR3 DNA reads TGTGCCAGCAGTCGCACGGGACAGGGGGGCTATGGCTACACCTTC.

The table lists this clonotype with a few counts. Written as DNA, the CDR3 is TGTGCCACCAGTGACCCGGGACGGAGCTACGAGCAGTACTTC. This encodes CATSDPGRSYEQYF. This rearrangement joins TRBV24-1 to TRBJ2-7; D is perhaps TRBD1 or TRBD2 (5 bases each). The CDR3 contains 14 residues. Trimming left V 4 bases short and J 3 bases short, with 12 bases between. Germline V gene lookup returns CDR1 KGHDR and CDR2 SFDVKD.